This TCR beta chain was retrieved from a study of T cells after yellow fever vaccination. Study-level points and caveats: There was a small share of clonotypes that showed up in both the CD4 and CD8 compartments. Among primary-vaccination clones, most reappeared after the booster, at around 97% for CD4 and around 91% for CD8. FACS-sorted repertoires could contain abundant clonotypes contaminating from the bulk population.

Germline values: CDR1 LNHDA, CDR2 SQIVND (reference sequence). Trimming pared 7 bases from V and 1 base from J, leaving 7 bases between. CDR3 length: 13 residues. This clonotype has a count of ten or more. Antigen unknown. A 5'RACE template-switching step, the method used to make TCR cDNA, added a universal primer site and UMIs. TCRdb reanalysed the 5' RACE reads using MiXCR and keeps one entry per CDR3 protein. The table lists 85,000 to 100,000 distinct CDR3 sequences, 5.8% of them singletons. This clonotype originated in a man between 18 and 35 years old who received the YFV17D yellow fever vaccine. The material sequenced was CD8+ T cells sorted from PBMCs, taken 10 days after the yellow fever booster vaccination. The chain has TRBV19 and TRBJ2-2; perhaps TRBD2 as D (5 bases). The CDR3, as DNA: TGTGCCAGTATTCGGGGGAACACCGGGGAGCTGTTTTTT. Its translation: CASIRGNTGELFF. Filled out from reference TRBV19 and TRBJ2-2, the complete variable domain reads DGGITQSPKYLFRKEGQNVTLSCEQNLNHDAMYWYRQDPGQGLRLIYYSQIVNDFQKGDIAEGYSVSREKKESFPLTVTSAQKNPTAFYLCASIRGNTGELFFGEGSRLTVL.